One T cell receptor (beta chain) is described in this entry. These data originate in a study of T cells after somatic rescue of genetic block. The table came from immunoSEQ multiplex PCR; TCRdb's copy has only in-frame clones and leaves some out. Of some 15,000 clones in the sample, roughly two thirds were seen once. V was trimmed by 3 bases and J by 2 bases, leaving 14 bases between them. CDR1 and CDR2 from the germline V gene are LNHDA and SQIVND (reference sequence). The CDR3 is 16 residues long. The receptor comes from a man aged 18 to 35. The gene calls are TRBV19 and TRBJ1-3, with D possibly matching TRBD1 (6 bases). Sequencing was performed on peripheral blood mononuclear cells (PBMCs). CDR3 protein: CASSITTGPAGNTIYF. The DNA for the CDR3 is TGTGCCAGTAGTATCACCACAGGGCCTGCTGGAAACACCATATATTTT.